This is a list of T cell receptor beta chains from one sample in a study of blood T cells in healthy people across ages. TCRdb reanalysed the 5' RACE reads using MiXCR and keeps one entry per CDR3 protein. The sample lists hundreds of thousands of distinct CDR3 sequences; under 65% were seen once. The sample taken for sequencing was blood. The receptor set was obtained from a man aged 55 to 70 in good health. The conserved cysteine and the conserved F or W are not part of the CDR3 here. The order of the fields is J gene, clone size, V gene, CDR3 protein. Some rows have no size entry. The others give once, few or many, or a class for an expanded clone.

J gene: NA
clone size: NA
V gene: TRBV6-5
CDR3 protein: ASSTGTSGRYEQY

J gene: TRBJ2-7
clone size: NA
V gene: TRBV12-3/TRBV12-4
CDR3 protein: ASSPGLAAPVGAQY

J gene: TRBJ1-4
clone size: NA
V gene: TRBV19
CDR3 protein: ASRRRGATNEKLF

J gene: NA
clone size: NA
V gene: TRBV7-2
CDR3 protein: ASSLALGLAGDWGETQY

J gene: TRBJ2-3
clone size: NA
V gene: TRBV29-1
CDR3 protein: SAVRFSTDTQY

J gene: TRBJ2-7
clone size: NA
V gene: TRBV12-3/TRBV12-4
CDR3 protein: ASGGGYPFYSYEQY

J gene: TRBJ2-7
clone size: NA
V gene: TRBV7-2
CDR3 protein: ASSPSGGHYEQY

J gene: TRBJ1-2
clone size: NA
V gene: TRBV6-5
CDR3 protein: ASSLDTTNYGYT

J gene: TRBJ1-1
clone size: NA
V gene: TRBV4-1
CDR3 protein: ASGKQGVAEAF

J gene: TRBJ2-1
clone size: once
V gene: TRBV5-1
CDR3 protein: ASSPSLGETYNEQF

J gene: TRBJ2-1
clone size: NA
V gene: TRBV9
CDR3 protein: ASSVGISGRSFSEQF

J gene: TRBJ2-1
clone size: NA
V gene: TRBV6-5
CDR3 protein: ASSDSRQSEQF

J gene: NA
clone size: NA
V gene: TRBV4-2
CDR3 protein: ASSRSETSGGAETQY

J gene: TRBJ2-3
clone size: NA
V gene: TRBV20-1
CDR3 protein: SARASGGPRTSLDTQY

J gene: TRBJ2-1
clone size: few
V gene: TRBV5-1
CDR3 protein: ASSLADGNEQF

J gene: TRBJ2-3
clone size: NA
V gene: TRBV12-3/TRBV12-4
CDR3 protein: ASSFNGGGAQDTQY

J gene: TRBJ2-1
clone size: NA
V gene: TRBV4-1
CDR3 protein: ASSHGLAGVNEQF

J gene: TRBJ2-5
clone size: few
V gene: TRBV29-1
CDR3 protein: SVEGVGGETQY

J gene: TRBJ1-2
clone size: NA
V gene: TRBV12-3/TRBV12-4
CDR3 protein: ASSPRGGVDGYT

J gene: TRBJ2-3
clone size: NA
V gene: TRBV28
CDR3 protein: ASSLPLRGADTQY

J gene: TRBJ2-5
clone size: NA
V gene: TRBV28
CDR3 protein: ASAWTSGQETQY

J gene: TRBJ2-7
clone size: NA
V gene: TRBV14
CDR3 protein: ASRGLGAYEQY

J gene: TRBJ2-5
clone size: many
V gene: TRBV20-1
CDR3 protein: SARGGEETQY

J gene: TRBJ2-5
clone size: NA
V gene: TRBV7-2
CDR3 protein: ASSPSNGQETQY

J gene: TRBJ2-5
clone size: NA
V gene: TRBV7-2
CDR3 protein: ASSRPGQQETQY

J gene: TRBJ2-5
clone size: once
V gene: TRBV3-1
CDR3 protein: ASSPRYTQETQY

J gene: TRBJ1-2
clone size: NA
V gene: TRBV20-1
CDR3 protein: SASLGNTNYGYT